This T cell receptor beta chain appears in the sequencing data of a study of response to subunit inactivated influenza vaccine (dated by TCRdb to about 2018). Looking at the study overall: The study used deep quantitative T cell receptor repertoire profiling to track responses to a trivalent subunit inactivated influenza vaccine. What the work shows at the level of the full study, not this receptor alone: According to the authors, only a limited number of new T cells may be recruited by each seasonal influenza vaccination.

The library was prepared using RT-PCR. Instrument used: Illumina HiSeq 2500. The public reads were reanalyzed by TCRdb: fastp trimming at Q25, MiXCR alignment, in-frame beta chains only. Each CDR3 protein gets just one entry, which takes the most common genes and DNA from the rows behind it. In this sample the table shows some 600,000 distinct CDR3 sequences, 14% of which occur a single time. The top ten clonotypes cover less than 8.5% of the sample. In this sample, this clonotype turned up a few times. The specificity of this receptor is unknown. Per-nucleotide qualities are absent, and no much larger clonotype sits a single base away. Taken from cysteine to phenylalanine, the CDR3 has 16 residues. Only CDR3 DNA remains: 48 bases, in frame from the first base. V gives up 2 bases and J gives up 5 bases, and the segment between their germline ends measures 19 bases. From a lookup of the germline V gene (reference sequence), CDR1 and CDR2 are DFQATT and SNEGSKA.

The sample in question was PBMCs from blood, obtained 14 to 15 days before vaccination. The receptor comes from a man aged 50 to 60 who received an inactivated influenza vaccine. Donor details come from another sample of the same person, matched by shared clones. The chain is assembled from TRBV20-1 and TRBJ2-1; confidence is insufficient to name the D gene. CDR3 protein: CSARLFVGTRNNEQFF. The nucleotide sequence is TGCAGTGCTAGATTATTCGTGGGCACCAGAAACAATGAGCAGTTCTTC.